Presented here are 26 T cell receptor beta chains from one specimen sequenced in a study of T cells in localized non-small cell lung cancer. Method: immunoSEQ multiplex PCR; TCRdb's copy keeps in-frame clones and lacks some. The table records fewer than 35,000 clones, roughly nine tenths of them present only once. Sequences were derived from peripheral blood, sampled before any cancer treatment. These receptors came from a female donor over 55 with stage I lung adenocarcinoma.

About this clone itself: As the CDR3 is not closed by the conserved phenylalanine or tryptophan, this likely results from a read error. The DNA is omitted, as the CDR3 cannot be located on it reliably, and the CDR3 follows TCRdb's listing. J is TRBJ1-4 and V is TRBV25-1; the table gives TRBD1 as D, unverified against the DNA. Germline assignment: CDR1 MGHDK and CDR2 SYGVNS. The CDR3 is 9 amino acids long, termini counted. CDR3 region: CASSLDRVD.

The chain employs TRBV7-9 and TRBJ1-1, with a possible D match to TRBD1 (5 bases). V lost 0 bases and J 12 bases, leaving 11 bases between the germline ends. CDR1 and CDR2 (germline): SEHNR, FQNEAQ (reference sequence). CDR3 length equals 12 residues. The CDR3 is CASSLAIDSTFF. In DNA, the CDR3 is TGTGCCAGCAGCTTAGCAATCGACAGTACTTTCTTT. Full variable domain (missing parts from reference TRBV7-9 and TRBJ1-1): DTGVSQNPRHKITKRGQNVTFRCDPISEHNRLYWYRQTLGQGPEFLTYFQNEAQLEKSRLLSDRFSAERPKGSFSTLEIQRTEQGDSAMYLCASSLAIDSTFFGQGTRLTVV.

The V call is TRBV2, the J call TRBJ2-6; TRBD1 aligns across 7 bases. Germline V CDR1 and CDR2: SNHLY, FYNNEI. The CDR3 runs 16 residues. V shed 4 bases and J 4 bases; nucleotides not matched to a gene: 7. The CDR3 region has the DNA TGTGCCAGCAGTGTACAGGGGACGCTGGGGGCCAACGTCCTGACTTTC. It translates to CASSVQGTLGANVLTF.

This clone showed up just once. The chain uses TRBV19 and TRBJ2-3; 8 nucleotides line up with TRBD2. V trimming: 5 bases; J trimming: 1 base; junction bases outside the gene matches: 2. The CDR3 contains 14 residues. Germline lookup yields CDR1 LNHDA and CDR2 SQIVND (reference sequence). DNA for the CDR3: TGTGCCAGTAGTGTGACTAGCGGCACAGATACGCAGTATTTT. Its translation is CASSVTSGTDTQYF.

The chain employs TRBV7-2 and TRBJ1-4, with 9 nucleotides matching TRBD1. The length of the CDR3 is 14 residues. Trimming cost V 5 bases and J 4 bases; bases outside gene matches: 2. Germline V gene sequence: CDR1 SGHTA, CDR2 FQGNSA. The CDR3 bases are TGTGCCAGCAGCCCGGGACAGGGTAATGAAAAACTGTTTTTT. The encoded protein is CASSPGQGNEKLFF.

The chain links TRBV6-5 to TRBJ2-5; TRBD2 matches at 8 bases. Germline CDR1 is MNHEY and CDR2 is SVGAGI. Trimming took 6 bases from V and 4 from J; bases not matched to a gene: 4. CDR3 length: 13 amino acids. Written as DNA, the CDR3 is TGTGCCAGCAGGCCCCTAGCGGGAGAGACCCAGTACTTC. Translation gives CASRPLAGETQYF.

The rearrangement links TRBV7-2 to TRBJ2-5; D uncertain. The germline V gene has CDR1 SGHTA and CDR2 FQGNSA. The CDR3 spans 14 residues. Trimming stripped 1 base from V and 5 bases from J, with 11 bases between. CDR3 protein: CASSLGQAYETQYF. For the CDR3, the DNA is TGTGCCAGCAGCTTAGGGCAGGCTTACGAGACCCAGTACTTC.

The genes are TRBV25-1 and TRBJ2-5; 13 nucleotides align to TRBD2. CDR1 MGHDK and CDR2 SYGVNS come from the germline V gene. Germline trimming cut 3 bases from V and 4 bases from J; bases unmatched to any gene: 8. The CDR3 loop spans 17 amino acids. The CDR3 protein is CASSEGLAGRWGETQYF. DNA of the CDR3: TGTGCCAGCAGTGAGGGACTAGCGGGAAGGTGGGGAGAGACCCAGTACTTC.

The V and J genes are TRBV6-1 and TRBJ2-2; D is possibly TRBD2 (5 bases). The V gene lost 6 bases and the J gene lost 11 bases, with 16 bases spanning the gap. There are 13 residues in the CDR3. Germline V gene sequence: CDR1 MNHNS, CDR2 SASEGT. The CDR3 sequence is CASRRTGVGELFF. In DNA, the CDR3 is TGTGCCAGCAGGCGGACTGGGGTGGGAGAGCTGTTTTTT.

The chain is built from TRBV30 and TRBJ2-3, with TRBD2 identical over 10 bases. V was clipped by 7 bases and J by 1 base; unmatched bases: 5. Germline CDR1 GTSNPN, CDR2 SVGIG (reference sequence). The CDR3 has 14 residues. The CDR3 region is CASVAGGRTDTQYF. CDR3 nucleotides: TGTGCCTCGGTAGCGGGAGGCCGCACAGATACGCAGTATTTT. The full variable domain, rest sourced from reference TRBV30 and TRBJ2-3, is SQTIHQWPATLVQPVGSPLSLECTVEGTSNPNLYWYRQAAGRGLQLLFYSVGIGQISSEVPQNLSASRPQDRQFILSSKKLLLSDSGFYLCASVAGGRTDTQYFGPGTRLTVL.

CDR3 region: CASGLGGYNEQFF. CDR3 coding DNA: TGTGCTAGTGGTTTGGGTGGATACAATGAGCAGTTCTTC. The J gene is TRBJ2-1, the V gene TRBV12-5, with D unresolved. Germline-derived CDR1 and CDR2 are LGHNT and FRNRAP. Trimming took off 1 base at V and 4 bases at J, with 5 bases between the two ends. The CDR3 is 13 residues long. The full variable domain, its missing parts supplied by reference TRBV12-5 and TRBJ2-1, is DARVTQTPRHKVTEMGQEVTMRCQPILGHNTVFWYRQTMMQGLELLAYFRNRAPLDDSGMPKDRFSAEMPDATLATLKIQPSEPRDSAVYFCASGLGGYNEQFFGPGTRLTVL.

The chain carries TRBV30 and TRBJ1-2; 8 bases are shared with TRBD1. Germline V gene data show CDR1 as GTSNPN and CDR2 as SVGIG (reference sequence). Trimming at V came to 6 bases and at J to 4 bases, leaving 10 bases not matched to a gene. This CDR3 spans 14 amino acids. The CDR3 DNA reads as TGTGCCTGCATCCAGGGGGCGCAGGGCTATGGCTACACCTTC. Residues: CACIQGAQGYGYTF.

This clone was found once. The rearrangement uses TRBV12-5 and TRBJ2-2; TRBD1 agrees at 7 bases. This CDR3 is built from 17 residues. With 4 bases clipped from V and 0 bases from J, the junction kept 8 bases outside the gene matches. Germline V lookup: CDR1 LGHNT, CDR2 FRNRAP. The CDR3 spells CASGSSRDSSNTGELFF. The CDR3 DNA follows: TGTGCTAGTGGTTCCTCCCGGGACAGCTCGAACACCGGGGAGCTGTTTTTT.

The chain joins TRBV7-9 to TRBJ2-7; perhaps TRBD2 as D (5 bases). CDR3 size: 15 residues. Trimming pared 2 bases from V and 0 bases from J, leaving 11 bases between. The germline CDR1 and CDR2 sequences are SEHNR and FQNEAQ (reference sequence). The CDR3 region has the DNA TGTGCCAGCAGCTTATTTTCCGGGGACTCCTACGAGCAGTACTTC. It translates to CASSLFSGDSYEQYF.

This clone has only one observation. The CDR3 DNA sequence: TGTGCCAGTAGTATAAGCCCTGGGAGCAATCAGCCCCAGCATTTT. Encoded protein: CASSISPGSNQPQHF. This rearrangement joins TRBV19 to TRBJ1-5; no clear D gene. Trimming removed 2 bases at V and 1 base at J, with 9 bases between. Germline CDR1 LNHDA, CDR2 SQIVND (reference sequence). The length of the CDR3 is 15 residues.

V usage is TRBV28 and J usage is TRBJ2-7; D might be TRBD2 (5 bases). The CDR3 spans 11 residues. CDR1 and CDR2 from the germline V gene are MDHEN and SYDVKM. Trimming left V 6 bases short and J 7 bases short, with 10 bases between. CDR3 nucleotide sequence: TGTGCCAGCAGCCGATGGAGGGAGCAGTACTTC. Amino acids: CASSRWREQYF.

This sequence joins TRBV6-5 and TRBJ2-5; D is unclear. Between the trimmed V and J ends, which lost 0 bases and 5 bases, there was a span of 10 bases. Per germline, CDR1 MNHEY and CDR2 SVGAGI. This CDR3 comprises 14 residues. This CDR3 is CASSYSATGETQYF. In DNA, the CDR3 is TGTGCCAGCAGTTACTCCGCGACCGGCGAGACCCAGTACTTC.

DNA of the CDR3: TGTGCCAGCAGCGTCATAGAGGGCACAGATACGCAGTATTTT. Protein product: CASSVIEGTDTQYF. The gene calls are TRBV9 and TRBJ2-3; no clear D gene. The germline gives CDR1 SGDLS, CDR2 YYNGEE. The CDR3 is 14 amino acids. V lost 2 bases and J lost 1, with 8 bases in between.

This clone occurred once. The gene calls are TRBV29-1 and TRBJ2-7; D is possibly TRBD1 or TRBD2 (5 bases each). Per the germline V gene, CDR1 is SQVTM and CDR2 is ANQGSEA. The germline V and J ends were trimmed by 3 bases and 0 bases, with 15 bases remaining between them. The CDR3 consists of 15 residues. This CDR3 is CSVDGVWGSSYEQYF. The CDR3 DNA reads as TGCAGCGTTGACGGGGTGTGGGGGAGCTCCTACGAGCAGTACTTC.

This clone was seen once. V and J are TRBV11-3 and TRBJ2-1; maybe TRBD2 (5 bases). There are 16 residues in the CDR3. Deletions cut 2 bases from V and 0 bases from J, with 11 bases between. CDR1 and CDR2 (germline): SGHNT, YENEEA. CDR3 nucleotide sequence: TGTGCCAGCAGCTTAAACGGGATCAGCTCCTACAATGAGCAGTTCTTC. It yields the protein CASSLNGISSYNEQFF.

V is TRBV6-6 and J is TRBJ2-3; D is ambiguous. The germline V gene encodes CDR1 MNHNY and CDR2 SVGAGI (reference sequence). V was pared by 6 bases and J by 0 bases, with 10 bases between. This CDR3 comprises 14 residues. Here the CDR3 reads CASSRPWSTDTQYF. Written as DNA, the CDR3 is TGTGCCAGCAGCCGGCCGTGGAGCACAGATACGCAGTATTTT.

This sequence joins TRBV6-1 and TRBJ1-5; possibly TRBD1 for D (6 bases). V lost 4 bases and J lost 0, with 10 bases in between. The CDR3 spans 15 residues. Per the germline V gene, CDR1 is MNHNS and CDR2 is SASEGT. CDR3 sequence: CASSVLDSSNQPQHF. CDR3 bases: TGTGCCAGCAGTGTCTTGGACAGTAGCAATCAGCCCCAGCATTTT.

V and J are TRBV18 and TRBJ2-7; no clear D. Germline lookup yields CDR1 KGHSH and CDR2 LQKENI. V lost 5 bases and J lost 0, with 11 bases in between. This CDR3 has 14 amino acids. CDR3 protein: CASSTGLLSYEQYF. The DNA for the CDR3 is TGTGCCAGCTCAACGGGTCTGCTCTCCTACGAGCAGTACTTC.

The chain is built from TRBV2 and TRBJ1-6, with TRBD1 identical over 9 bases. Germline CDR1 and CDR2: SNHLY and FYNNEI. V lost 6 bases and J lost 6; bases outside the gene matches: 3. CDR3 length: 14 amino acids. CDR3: CASSLQGANSPLHF. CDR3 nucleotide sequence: TGTGCCAGCAGCCTACAGGGGGCTAATTCACCCCTCCACTTT.

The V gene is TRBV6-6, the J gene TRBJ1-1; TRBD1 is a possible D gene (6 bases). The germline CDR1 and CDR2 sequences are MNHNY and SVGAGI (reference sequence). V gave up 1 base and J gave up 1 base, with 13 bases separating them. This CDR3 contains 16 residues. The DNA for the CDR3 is TGTGCCAGCAGTTACTGGAAAGGGGGGGCGAACACTGAAGCTTTCTTT. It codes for CASSYWKGGANTEAFF.

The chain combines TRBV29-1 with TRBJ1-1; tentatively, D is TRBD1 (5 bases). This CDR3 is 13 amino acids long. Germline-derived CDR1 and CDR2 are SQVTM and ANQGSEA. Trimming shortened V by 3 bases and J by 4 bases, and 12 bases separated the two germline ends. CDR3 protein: CSVDWGSGTEAFF. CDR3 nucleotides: TGCAGCGTTGATTGGGGGTCGGGCACTGAAGCTTTCTTT.